This T cell receptor beta chain is drawn from a study of cytomegalovirus exposure and HLA in healthy donors. PCR used 60 Vbeta primers and 13 Jbeta primers. Profiled with immunoSEQ multiplex PCR; TCRdb holds only in-frame clones, not every one. The sample lists about 180,000 clones; about 82% were seen once. As regards this clone: Its target is not known.

Germline V gene lookup returns CDR1 KGHSH and CDR2 LQKENI. The CDR3 sequence is 14 residues long. Trimming shortened V by 5 bases and J by 7 bases, and 15 bases separated the two germline ends. Study-level findings and limits: Roughly uniform sequencing depth across donors was assumed, possibly incorrectly. Reportedly, a later analysis found an Asian-associated ancestry cluster had fewer N-insertions than the approximately 600-donor mean. HLA alleles showed associations with some 15,000 TCR beta sequences in a later analysis, at a 0.05 false discovery rate. Researchers left out some V segments, among them TRBV6-2 and TRBV6-3, as indistinguishable.

Sequencing used PBMCs. This sequence originates from a woman aged 30 to 39 in good health and CMV-seronegative. The chain has TRBV18 and TRBJ1-5, with D possibly being TRBD1 (6 bases). The DNA of the CDR3 is TGTGCCAGCTCAACTCAGGGGTCCTGGCAGCCCCAGCATTTT. Protein sequence: CASSTQGSWQPQHF.